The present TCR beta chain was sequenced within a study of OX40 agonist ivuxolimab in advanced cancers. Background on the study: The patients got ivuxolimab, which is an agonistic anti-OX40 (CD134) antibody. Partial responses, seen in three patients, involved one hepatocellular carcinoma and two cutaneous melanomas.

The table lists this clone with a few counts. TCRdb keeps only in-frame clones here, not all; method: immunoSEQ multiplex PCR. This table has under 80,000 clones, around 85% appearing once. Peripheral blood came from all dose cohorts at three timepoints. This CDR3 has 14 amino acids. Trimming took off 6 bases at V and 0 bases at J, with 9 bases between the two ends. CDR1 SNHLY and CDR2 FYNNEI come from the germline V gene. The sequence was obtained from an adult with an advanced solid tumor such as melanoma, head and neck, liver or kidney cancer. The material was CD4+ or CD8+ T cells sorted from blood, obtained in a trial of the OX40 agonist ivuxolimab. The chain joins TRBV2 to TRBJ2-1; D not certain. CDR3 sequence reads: CASREPSSYNEQFF. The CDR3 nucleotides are TGTGCCAGCAGGGAACCGAGCTCCTACAATGAGCAGTTCTTC.